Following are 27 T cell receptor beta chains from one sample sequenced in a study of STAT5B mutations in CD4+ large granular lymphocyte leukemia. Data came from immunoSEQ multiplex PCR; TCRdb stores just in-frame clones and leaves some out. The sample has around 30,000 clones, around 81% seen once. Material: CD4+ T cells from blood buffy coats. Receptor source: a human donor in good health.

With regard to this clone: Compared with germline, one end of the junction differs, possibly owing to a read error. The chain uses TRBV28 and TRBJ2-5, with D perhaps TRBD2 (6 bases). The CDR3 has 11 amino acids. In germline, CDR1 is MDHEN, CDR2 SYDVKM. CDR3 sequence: CASGGTLVANF. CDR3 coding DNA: TGTGCCAGCGGAGGGACTCTCGTTGCTAACTTC.

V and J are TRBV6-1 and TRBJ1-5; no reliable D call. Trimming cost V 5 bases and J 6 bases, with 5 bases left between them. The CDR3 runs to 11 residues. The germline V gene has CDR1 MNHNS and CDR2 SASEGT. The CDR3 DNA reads TGTGCCAGCAGTAATGGTCAGCCCCAGCATTTT. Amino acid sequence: CASSNGQPQHF.

The chain's CDR3 is CASSLLGVKNYGYTF. The DNA of the CDR3 is TGTGCCAGCAGTTTACTGGGGGTAAAAAACTATGGCTACACCTTC. This chain uses TRBV28 with TRBJ1-2, with a possible D match to TRBD1 (5 bases). Deletions cut 2 bases from V and 2 bases from J, with 12 bases between. The CDR3 extends over 15 amino acids. Germline lookup yields CDR1 MDHEN and CDR2 SYDVKM.

CDR3 residues: CASSQVPGANSYGYTF. The CDR3 nucleotides are TGCGCCAGCAGCCAAGTCCCGGGAGCCAATAGCTATGGCTACACCTTC. The chain combines TRBV5-1 with TRBJ1-2; D ambiguous. Between the trimmed V and J ends, which lost 4 bases and 4 bases, there was a span of 20 bases. Germline CDR1 is SGHRS and CDR2 is YFSETQ. The CDR3 contains 16 residues.

The CDR3 nucleotides read TGTGCCAGCAGTTACTTGCAGGTCCGAAACACTGAAGCTTTCTTT. Its translation: CASSYLQVRNTEAFF. The genes are TRBV6-5 and TRBJ1-1; D unresolved. There are 15 residues in the CDR3. Trimming shortened V by 1 base and J by 2 bases, and 11 bases separated the two germline ends. Germline CDR1 and CDR2: MNHEY and SVGAGI.

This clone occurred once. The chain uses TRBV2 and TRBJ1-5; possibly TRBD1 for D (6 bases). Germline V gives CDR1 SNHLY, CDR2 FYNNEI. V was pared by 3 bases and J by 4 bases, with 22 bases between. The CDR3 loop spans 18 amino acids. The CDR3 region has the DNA TGTGCCAGCAGTGACGTTGCGGACCTAAGAAGGGGGAATCAGCCCCAGCATTTT. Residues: CASSDVADLRRGNQPQHF. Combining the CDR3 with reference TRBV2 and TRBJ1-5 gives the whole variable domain EPEVTQTPSHQVTQMGQEVILRCVPISNHLYFYWYRQILGQKVEFLVSFYNNEISEKSEIFDDQFSVERPDGSNFTLKIRSTKLEDSAMYFCASSDVADLRRGNQPQHFGDGTRLSIL.

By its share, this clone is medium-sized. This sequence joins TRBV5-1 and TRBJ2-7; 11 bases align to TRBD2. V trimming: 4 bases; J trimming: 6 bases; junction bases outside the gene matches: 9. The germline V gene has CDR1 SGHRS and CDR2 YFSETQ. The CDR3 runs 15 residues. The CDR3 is CASSADPGLAGEQYF. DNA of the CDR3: TGCGCCAGCAGCGCGGACCCCGGACTAGCGGGCGAGCAGTACTTC.

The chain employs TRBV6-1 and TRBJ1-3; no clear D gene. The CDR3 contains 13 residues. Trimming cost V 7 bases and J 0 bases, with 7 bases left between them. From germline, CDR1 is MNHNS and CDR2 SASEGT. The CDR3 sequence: CASKRGSGNTIYF. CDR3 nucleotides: TGTGCCAGCAAACGGGGCTCTGGAAACACCATATATTTT.

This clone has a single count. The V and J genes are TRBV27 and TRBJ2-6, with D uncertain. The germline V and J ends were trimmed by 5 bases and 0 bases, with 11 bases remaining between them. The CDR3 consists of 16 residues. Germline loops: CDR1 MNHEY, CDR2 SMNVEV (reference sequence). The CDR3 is CASSRLRSSGANVLTF. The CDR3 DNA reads TGTGCCAGCAGTAGGCTTCGGAGCTCTGGGGCCAACGTCCTGACTTTC.

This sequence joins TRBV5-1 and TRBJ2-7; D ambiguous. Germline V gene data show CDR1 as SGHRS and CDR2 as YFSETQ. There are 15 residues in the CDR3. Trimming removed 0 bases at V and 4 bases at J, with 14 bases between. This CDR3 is CASSLVDVQSYEQYF. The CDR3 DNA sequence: TGCGCCAGCAGCTTGGTTGATGTACAGAGTTACGAGCAGTACTTC.

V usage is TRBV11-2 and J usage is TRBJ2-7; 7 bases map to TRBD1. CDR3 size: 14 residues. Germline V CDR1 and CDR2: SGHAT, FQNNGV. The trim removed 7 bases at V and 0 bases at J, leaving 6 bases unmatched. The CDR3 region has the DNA TGTGCCAGCACCGGCGACAGGGACTCCTACGAGCAGTACTTC. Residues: CASTGDRDSYEQYF.

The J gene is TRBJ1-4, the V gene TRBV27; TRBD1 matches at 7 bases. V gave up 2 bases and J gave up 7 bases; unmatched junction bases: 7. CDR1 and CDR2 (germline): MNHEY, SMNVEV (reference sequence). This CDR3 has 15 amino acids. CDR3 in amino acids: CASSLGGQGVEKLFF. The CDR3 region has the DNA TGTGCCAGCAGTTTAGGTGGTCAGGGGGTTGAAAAACTGTTTTTT.

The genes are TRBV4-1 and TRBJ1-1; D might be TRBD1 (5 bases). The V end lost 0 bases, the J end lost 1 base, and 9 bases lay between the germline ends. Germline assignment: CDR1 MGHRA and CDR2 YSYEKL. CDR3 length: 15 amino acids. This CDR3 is CASSQDRQGNTEAFF. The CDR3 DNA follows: TGCGCCAGCAGCCAAGATAGGCAGGGGAACACTGAAGCTTTCTTT.

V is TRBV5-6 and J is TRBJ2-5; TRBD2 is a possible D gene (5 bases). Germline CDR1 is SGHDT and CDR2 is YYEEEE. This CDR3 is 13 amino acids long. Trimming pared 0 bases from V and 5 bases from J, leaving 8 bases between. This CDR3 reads CASSLGGVETQYF. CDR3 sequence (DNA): TGTGCCAGCAGCTTGGGGGGAGTGGAGACCCAGTACTTC.

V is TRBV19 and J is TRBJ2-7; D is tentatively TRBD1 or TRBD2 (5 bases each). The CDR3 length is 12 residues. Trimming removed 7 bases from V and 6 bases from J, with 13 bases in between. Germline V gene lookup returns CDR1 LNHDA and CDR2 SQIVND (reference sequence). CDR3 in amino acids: CASTSFGGEQYF. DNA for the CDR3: TGTGCCAGTACCTCCTTTGGGGGCGAGCAGTACTTC.

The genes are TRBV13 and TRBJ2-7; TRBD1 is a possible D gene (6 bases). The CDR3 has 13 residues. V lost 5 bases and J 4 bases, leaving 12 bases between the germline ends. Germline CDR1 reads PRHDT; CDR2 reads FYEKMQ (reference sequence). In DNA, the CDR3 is TGTGCCAGCAGCATAAGACAGGTGTACGAGCAGTACTTC. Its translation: CASSIRQVYEQYF.

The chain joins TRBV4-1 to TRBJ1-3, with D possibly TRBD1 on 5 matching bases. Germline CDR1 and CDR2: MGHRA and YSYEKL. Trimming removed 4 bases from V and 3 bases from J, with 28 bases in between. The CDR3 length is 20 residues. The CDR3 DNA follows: TGCGCCAGCAGCCCAGCGGGGGGGACTCAAAGGAGATCCGGTGGAAACACCATATATTTT. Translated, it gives CASSPAGGTQRRSGGNTIYF.

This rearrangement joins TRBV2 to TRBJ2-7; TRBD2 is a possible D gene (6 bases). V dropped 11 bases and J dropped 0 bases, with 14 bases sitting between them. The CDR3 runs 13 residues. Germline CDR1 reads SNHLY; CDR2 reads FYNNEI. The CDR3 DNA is TGTGCCTGGGGGAGGCGAGACTCCTACGAGCAGTACTTC. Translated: CAWGRRDSYEQYF.

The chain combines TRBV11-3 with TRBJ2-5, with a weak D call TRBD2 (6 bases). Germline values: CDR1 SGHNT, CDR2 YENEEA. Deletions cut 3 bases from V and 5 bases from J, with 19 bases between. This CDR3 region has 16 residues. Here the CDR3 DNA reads TGTGCCAGCAGCTTGGGTCGGGGGAGTACACGGGAGACCCAGTACTTC. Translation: CASSLGRGSTRETQYF. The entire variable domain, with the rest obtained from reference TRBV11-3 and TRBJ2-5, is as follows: EAGVVQSPRYKIIEKKQPVAFWCNPISGHNTLYWYLQNLGQGPELLIRYENEEAVDDSQLPKDRFSAERLKGVDSTLKIQPAELGDSAVYLCASSLGRGSTRETQYFGPGTRLLVL.

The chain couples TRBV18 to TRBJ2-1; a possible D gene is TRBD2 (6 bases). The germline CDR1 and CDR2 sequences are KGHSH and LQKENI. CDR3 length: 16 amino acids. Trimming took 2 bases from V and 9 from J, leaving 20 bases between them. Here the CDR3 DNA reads TGTGCCAGCTCACCAGTGGCGGGGACTCGGGATGGTGAGCAGTTCTTC. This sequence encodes CASSPVAGTRDGEQFF.

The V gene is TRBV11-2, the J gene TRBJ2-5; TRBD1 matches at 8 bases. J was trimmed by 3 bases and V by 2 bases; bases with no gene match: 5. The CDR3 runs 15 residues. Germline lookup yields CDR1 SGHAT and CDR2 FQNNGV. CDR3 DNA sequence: TGTGCCAGCAGCTTAAACAGGGGGTTGAAAGAGACCCAGTACTTC. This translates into CASSLNRGLKETQYF.

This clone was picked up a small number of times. Written as DNA, the CDR3 is TGCACCACGGAGGGCTACACCTTC. Translated, it gives CTTEGYTF. The chain carries TRBV29-1 and TRBJ1-2, with D hard to call. The CDR3 totals 8 residues. CDR1 is SQVTM and CDR2 is ANQGSEA in the germline V gene.

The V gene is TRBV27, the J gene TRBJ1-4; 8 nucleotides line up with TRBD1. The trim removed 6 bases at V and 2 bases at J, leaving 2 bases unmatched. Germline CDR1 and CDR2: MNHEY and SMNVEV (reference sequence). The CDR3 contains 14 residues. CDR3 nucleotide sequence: TGTGCCAGCAGCCCAGGGGGCACTAATGAAAAACTGTTTTTT. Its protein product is CASSPGGTNEKLFF.

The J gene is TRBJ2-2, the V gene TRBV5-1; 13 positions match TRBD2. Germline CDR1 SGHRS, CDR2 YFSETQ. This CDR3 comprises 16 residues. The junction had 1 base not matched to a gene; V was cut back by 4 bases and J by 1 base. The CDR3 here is CASSRTSGRNTGELFF. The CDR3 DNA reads TGCGCCAGCAGCCGGACTAGCGGGAGGAACACCGGGGAGCTGTTTTTT.

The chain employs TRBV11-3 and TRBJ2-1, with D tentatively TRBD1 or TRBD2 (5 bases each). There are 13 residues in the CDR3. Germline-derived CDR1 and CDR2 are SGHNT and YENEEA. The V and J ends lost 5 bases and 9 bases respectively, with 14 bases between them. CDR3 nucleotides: TGTGCCAGCAGCCCCGGGGCCGTGCTTGAGCAGTTCTTC. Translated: CASSPGAVLEQFF.

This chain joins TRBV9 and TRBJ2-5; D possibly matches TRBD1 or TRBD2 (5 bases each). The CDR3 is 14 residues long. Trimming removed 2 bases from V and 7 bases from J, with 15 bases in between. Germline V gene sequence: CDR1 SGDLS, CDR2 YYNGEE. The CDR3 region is CASSVGVAQGTQYF. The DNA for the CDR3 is TGTGCCAGCAGCGTGGGGGTAGCCCAGGGGACCCAGTACTTC.

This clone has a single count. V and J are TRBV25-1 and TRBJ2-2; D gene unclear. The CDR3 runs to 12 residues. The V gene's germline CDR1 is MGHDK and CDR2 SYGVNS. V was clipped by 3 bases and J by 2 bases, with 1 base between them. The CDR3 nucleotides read TGTGCCAGCAGTGACAACACCGGGGAGCTGTTTTTT. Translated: CASSDNTGELFF.